This T cell receptor beta chain was identified during a study of T cells in Graves' hyperthyroidism and ophthalmopathy. Researchers amplified the TCR beta CDR3 regions from RNA transcripts. First-round RT-PCR with HTBI primers amplified the TCR CDR3 region. TCRdb used MiXCR to reprocess the multiplex PCR reads, holding one entry per CDR3 protein. The sample consists of some 350,000 distinct CDR3 sequences, roughly 25% of them appearing once. The V end was cut by 3 bases, the J end by 3 bases, with 5 bases between. The CDR3 runs 12 residues. Germline loops: CDR1 MGHRA, CDR2 YSYEKL. This receptor was obtained from a man aged 50 to 60 with Graves' hyperthyroidism. Material for sequencing was blood. The V gene is TRBV4-1, the J gene TRBJ2-5; D is ambiguous. The DNA for the CDR3 is TGCGCCAGCAGCCAGACGGAAGAGACCCAGTACTTC. This encodes CASSQTEETQYF.